This T cell receptor beta chain was sequenced for a study of identical twins (dated by TCRdb to the mid-2010s). Regarding the complete study: To test whether fetal clonotypes persist, the study used deep sequencing on TCR alpha and beta repertoires from monozygotic twins, unrelated adults of various ages, and cord blood. Replicate twin experiments were performed at different times using different library preparation protocols to rule out contamination. What the study reported, not specific to this receptor: Zero-insertion analyses could be partly confounded by invariant T cells such as MAIT and iNKT, though diverse VJ usage argued against such confounding for most clonotypes. Compared with coincidental sharing between unrelated individuals, an excess of low generation-probability sequences was observed among out-of-frame TCR alpha sequences shared between twins. In monozygotic twins, out-of-frame TCR alpha sharing was systematically underestimated by recombination models, although the models agreed with sharing between unrelated individuals. Because the same donors could not be followed over many years, the conclusions relied on cross-sectional statistical analysis. Abundant cord blood beta clonotypes carried fewer insertions; young adult naive repertoires showed a weaker similar trend, while memory repertoires showed none. Excess twin sharing in beta out-of-frame sequences was weaker because fewer shared sequences lowered the signal-to-noise ratio.

Every donor in the study was a healthy Caucasian. Three pairs of female monozygotic twins, all aged 18 to 29 years, made up the twin cohort. Miltenyi CD45RO+ enrichment and human naive T-cell isolation kits were used to isolate memory (CD45RO+) and naive T cells from PBMC. This clonotype was detected a few times. This receptor's antigen is unknown. No base quality values were provided; no much bigger clone lies one nucleotide off. V is cut back by 2 bases and J by 0 bases, with 2 bases in the junction unmatched. Including cysteine and phenylalanine, the CDR3 has 16 amino acids. This entry keeps only the CDR3 DNA: 48 bases, framed from base 1. The germline V gene supplies CDR1 KGHDR and CDR2 SFDVKD. The library was produced with 5' RACE. For sequencing, an Illumina HiSeq 2000 was employed. Template switching introduced a universal primer binding site; the final cDNA contained a unique molecular identifier, enabling accurate counting of TCR cDNA molecules. Specific primers in the conserved constant-segment region were used to synthesize first-strand cDNA for TCR alpha and beta chains. To control for contamination, every cDNA library carried two barcodes: a SMART-Mk sample barcode plus Illumina barcodes. TruSeq adapter sequences, together with Illumina sample barcodes, were added in two successive PCR steps. Sequencing of the TCR alpha and beta cDNA libraries was done on the Illumina HiSeq platform using custom primers. Under the source paper's analysis protocol: MiGEC was used to process raw reads and extract unique molecular identifiers, and MiXCR was used to find CDR3 positions. For each individual, recombination models were inferred using an EM algorithm with the repgenHMM and IGoR tools. The analysis of shared clonotypes was done with the tcR package in R, with sharing normalized by the product of cloneset sizes. To study raw recombination free of thymic and clonal selection effects, out-of-frame nonproductive sequences were analyzed. In TCRdb, the public reads were trimmed at Q25 with fastp and aligned with MiXCR, with productive beta chains retained. Every CDR3 protein is listed once, alongside the most common genes and DNA of its rows. TCRdb, not the authors, supplied the V and J calls. In all, the sample holds around 250,000 distinct CDR3 sequences, and about 13% of those were seen once. Of the sample, under 4.5% falls within the top ten clones.

The data also belong to a second study, concerning yellow fever vaccine responses in identical twins. As the second publication notes: According to the authors, the vaccine-induced T cell response in identical twins seemed to be partly convergent and partly specific to each individual. Focusing on identical twins, the study followed the T cell clones that responded to the vaccine, and did so with precision.

This receptor was obtained from a woman in her late teens or twenties in good health. This chain joins TRBV24-1 to TRBJ2-3; TRBD1 agrees with 9 junctional bases. Specimen: memory (CD45RO+) T cells sorted from blood. The intended sense of this specimen's cell subset or site label: CD45RO+ enriched T cells. At the DNA level, the sequence is TGTGCCACCAGTGATTCCGGGACAGGGAGCACAGATACGCAGTATTTT. It is translated as CATSDSGTGSTDTQYF.